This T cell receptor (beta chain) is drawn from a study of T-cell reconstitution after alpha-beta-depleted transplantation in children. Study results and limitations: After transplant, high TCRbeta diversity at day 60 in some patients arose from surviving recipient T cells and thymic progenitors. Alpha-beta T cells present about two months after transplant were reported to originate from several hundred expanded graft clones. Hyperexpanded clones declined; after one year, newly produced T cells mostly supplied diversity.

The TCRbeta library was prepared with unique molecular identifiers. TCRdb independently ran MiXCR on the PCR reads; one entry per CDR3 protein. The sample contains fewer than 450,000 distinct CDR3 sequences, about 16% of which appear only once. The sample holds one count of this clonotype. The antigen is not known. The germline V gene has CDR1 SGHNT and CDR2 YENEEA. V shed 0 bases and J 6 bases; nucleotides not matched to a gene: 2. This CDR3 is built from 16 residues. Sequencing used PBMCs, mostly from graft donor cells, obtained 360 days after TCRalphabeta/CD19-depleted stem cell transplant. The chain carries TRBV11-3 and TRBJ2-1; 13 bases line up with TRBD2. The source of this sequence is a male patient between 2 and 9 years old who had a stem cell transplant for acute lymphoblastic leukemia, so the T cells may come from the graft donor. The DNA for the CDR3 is TGTGCCAGCAGCTTAGATGGACTAGCGGGAGCCAATGAGCAGTTCTTC. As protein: CASSLDGLAGANEQFF.